This T cell receptor beta chain was identified during a study of T-cell memory formation after mild COVID-19. Study conclusions and caveats: Detection of some responders pre-infection suggested pre-existing cross-reactive memory T cells participated.

Looked up from germline, CDR1 is SGHDT and CDR2 is YYEEEE. V was shortened by 4 bases and J by 6 bases, with 14 bases between the two germline ends. This CDR3 comprises 13 residues. TCRdb redid the calling of the 5' RACE reads with MiXCR, one entry per CDR3 protein. The sample holds approximately 410,000 distinct CDR3 sequences, 20% to 30% seen once. This clonotype was detected only a few times. Antigen specificity is unknown. This TCR was recovered from an adult woman who had mild COVID-19 (a few samples of this study predate the infection). Cell type and time point are not known. The genes are TRBV5-6 and TRBJ2-7; a possible D gene is TRBD1 (6 bases). Source material: PBMCs or a T cell subset sorted from them (not recorded which). CDR3: CASSTTGWGEQYF. CDR3 DNA: TGTGCCAGCAGCACCACAGGGTGGGGCGAGCAGTACTTC.